In its sample, the clone carrying this T cell receptor beta chain was seen once. Its antigen is not identified. Investigators merged groups given second doses at roughly 4 or roughly 12 weeks. Trimming cost V 0 bases and J 4 bases, with 6 bases left between them. The CDR3 sequence is 13 residues long. CDR1 is MGHRA, CDR2 YSYEKL, per germline. This sample stems from a study of T cell responses to AZD1222 COVID-19 vaccine. Method: immunoSEQ multiplex PCR; TCRdb's copy keeps in-frame clones and lacks some. The sample records about 270,000 clones, 94% being singletons. Study-wide findings and caveats: Two AZD1222 doses significantly raised spike-specific TCR breadth and depth over controls.

This TCR came from an adult who received the AZD1222 COVID-19 vaccine. The specimen was peripheral blood, collected 28 days after the second AZD1222 dose. V gene TRBV4-1 combines with J gene TRBJ2-5; D unresolved. The CDR3 reads CASSQENRETQYF. CDR3 nucleotide sequence: TGCGCCAGCAGCCAAGAAAATAGAGAGACCCAGTACTTC.